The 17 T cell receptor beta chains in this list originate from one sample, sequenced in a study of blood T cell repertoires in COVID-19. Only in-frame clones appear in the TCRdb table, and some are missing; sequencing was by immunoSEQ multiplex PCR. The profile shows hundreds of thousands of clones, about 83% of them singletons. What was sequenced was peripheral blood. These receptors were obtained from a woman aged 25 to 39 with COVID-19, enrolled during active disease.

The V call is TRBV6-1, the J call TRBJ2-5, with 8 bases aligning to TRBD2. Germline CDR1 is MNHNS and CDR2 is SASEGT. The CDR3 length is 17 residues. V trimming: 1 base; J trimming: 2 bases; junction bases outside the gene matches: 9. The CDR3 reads CASSEVDLAGNQETQYF. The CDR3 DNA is TGTGCCAGCAGTGAAGTCGATCTAGCGGGCAATCAAGAGACCCAGTACTTC.

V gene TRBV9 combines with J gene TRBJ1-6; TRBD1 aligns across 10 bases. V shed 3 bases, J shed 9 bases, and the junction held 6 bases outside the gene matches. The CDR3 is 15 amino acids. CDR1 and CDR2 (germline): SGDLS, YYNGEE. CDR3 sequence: CASSAGQGGASPLHF. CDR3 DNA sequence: TGTGCCAGCAGCGCTGGACAGGGGGGGGCTTCACCCCTCCACTTT.

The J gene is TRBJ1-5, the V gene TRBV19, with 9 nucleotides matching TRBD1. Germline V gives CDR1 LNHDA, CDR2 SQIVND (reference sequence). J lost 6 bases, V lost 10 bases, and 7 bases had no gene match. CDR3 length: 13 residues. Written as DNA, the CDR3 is TGTGCCACCTGGGACAGGGATGGTCAGCCCCAGCATTTT. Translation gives CATWDRDGQPQHF.

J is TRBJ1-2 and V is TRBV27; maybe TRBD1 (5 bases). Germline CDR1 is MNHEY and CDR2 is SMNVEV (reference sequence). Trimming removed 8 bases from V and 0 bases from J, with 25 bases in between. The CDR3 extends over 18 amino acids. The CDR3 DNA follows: TGTGCCAGCTCTCCCGTGGGGCAGGGCGAGTGGCCTAACTATGGCTACACCTTC. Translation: CASSPVGQGEWPNYGYTF.

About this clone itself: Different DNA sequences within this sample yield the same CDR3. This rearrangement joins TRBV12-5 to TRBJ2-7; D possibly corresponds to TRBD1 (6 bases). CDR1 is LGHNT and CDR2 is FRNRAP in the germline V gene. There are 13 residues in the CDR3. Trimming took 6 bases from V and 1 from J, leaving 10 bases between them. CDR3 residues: CASGPGQSYEQYF. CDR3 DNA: TGTGCTAGTGGCCCCGGACAGTCCTACGAGCAGTACTTC.

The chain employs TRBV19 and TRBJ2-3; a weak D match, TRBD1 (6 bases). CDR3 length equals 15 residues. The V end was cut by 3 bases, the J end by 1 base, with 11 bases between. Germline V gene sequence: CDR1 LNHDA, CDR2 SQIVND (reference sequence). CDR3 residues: CASSIRDKGTDTQYF. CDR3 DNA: TGTGCCAGTAGTATCCGGGACAAAGGCACAGATACGCAGTATTTT.

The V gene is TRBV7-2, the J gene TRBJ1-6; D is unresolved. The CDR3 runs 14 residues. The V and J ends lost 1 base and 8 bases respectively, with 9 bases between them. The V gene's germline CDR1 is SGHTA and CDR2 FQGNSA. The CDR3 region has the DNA TGTGCCAGCAGCTTAGTTTTCGGGTATTCACCCCTCCACTTT. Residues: CASSLVFGYSPLHF.

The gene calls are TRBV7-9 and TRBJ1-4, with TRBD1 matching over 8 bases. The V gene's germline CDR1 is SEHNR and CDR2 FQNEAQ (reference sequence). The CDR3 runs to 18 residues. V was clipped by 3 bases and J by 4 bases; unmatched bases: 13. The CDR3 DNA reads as TGTGCCAGCAGCTTCCCGCTGGGCAGGGGGCGAAGTAATGAAAAACTGTTTTTT. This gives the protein CASSFPLGRGRSNEKLFF.

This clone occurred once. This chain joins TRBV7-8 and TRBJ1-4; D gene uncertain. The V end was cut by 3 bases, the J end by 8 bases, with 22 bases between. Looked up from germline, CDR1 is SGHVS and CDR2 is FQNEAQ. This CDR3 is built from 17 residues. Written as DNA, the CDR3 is TGTGCCAGCAGCTTTTCACGGATTGGGAGTGTTAGAGAAAAACTGTTTTTT. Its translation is CASSFSRIGSVREKLFF.

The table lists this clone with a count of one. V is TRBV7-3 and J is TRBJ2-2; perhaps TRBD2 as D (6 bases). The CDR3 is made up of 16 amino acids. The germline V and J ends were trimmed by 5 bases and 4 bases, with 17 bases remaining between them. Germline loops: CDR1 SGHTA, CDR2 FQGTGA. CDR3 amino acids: CASSQAAGFGTGELFF. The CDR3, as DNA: TGTGCCAGCAGCCAGGCGGCGGGATTTGGCACCGGGGAGCTGTTTTTT.

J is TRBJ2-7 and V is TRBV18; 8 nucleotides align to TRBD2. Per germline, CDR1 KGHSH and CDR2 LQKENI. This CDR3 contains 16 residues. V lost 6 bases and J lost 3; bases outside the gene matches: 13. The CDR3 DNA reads TGTGCCAGCTCCCCGGGGGGGGGTAGCGGATACTACGAGCAGTACTTC. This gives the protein CASSPGGGSGYYEQYF.

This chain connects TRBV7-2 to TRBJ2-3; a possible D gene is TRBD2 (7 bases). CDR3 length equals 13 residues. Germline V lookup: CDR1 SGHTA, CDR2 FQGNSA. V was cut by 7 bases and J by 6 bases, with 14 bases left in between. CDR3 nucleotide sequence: TGTGCCAGCACCCGGCGGGGGCTGGATACGCAGTATTTT. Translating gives CASTRRGLDTQYF. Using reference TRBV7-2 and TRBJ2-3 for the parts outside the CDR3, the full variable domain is GAGVSQSPSNKVTEKGKDVELRCDPISGHTALYWYRQSLGQGLEFLIYFQGNSAPDKSGLPSDRFSAERTGGSVSTLTIQRTQQEDSAVYLCASTRRGLDTQYFGPGTRLTVL.

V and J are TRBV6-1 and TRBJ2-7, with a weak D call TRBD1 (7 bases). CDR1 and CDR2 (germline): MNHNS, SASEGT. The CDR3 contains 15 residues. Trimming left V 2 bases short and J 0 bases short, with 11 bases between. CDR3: CASSERGTVSYEQYF. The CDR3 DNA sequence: TGTGCCAGCAGTGAACGGGGGACAGTCTCCTACGAGCAGTACTTC.

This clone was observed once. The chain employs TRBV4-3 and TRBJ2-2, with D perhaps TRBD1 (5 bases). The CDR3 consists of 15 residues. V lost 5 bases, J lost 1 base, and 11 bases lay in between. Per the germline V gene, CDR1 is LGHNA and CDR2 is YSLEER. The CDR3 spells CASSAERGNTGELFF. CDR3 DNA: TGCGCCAGCAGCGCAGAAAGGGGGAACACCGGGGAGCTGTTTTTT.

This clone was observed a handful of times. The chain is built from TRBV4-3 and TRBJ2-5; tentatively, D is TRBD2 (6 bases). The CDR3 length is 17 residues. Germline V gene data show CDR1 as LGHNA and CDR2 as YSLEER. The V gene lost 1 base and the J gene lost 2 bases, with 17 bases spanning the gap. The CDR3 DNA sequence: TGCGCCAGCAGCCAAGGACTTGGGTTGGCGGGACAAGAGACCCAGTACTTC. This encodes CASSQGLGLAGQETQYF.

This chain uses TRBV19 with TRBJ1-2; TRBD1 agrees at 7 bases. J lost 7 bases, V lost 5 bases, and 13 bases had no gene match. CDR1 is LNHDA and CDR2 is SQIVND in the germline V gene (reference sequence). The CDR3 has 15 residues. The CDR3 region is CASSLQGQGRRGYTF. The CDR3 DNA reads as TGTGCCAGTAGTTTACAGGGGCAGGGTCGGCGTGGCTACACCTTC.

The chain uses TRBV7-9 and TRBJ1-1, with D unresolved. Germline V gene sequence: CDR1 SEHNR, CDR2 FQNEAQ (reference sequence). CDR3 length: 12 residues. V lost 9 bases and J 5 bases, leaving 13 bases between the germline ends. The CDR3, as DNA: TGTGCCAGTCAAGCTGGAGGGACTGAAGCTTTCTTT. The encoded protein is CASQAGGTEAFF.